The 17 T cell receptor beta chains listed next were all sequenced from one sample in a study of radiation and T cells in renal cell carcinoma. This table comes from immunoSEQ multiplex PCR, and its TCRdb copy is limited to in-frame clones, with some not included. The sample includes about 140,000 clones, roughly 80% seen only once; the top ten take approximately 22%. Stated time point: baseline pretreatment blood. This sample's treatment: 15 Gy SBRT to primary tumor, nephrectomy 4 weeks later. This specimen consisted of blood, obtained from a patient whose treatment included radiotherapy and nephrectomy. These receptors were taken from a woman in her forties or fifties with renal cell carcinoma.

The chain recombines TRBV11-2 with TRBJ1-2; D ambiguous. Germline-derived CDR1 and CDR2 are SGHAT and FQNNGV. CDR3 size: 14 residues. V was clipped by 5 bases and J by 4 bases, with 14 bases between them. CDR3 DNA sequence: TGTGCCAGCAGCCCCCGCTTAGAGGTCTATGGCTACACCTTC. It yields the protein CASSPRLEVYGYTF.

The CDR3 DNA reads TGTGCCAGCAGCCAAGACTCGGGATTACAAGAGACCCAGTACTTC. Translated, it gives CASSQDSGLQETQYF. The rearrangement links TRBV4-2 to TRBJ2-5, with D possibly being TRBD2 (5 bases). The V gene's germline CDR1 is LGHNA and CDR2 YNFKEQ. The ends were cut back, 0 bases at V and 2 bases at J, with 10 bases in the middle. This CDR3 region has 15 residues.

The J gene is TRBJ1-4, the V gene TRBV5-1; D might be TRBD1 (5 bases). This CDR3 spans 14 amino acids. Germline CDR1 is SGHRS and CDR2 is YFSETQ. V dropped 2 bases and J dropped 8 bases, with 13 bases sitting between them. CDR3 in DNA: TGCGCCAGCAGCTTCGCACAGGACGGGGAAAAACTGTTTTTT. Translating gives CASSFAQDGEKLFF. Variable domain in full (rest from reference TRBV5-1 and TRBJ1-4): KAGVTQTPRYLIKTRGQQVTLSCSPISGHRSVSWYQQTPGQGLQFLFEYFSETQRNKGNFPGRFSGRQFSNSRSEMNVSTLELGDSALYLCASSFAQDGEKLFFGSGTQLSVL.

V and J are TRBV7-2 and TRBJ2-7, with no clear D. Between the trimmed V and J ends, which lost 5 bases and 2 bases, there was a span of 13 bases. CDR3 length equals 14 residues. The germline V gene has CDR1 SGHTA and CDR2 FQGNSA. The CDR3 spells CASSPQTETYEQYF. The CDR3 DNA reads as TGTGCCAGCAGCCCACAGACCGAGACCTACGAGCAGTACTTC.

The genes are TRBV5-1 and TRBJ1-2, with a possible D match to TRBD1 (6 bases). Germline CDR1 and CDR2: SGHRS and YFSETQ. The CDR3 has 14 amino acids. V lost 4 bases and J 6 bases, leaving 16 bases between the germline ends. CDR3 sequence: CASSDDGQLDGYTF. The CDR3 DNA sequence: TGCGCCAGCAGCGACGACGGACAGCTAGATGGCTACACCTTC.

The sample holds a few counts of this clone. The V gene is TRBV5-1, the J gene TRBJ2-2; TRBD2 might be the D (5 bases). V was trimmed by 4 bases and J by 1 base, leaving 11 bases between them. CDR1 is SGHRS and CDR2 is YFSETQ in the germline V gene. The CDR3 is 15 amino acids. The CDR3 region is CASSTRTGNTGELFF. CDR3 nucleotides: TGCGCCAGCAGCACTAGGACGGGGAACACCGGGGAGCTGTTTTTT.

The chain has TRBV2 and TRBJ2-1, with D maybe TRBD1 (7 bases). This CDR3 spans 13 amino acids. The V and J ends lost 0 bases and 14 bases respectively, with 14 bases between them. Per the germline V gene, CDR1 is SNHLY and CDR2 is FYNNEI. This chain's CDR3 is CASSEAPPGGKFF. CDR3 in DNA: TGTGCCAGCAGTGAAGCCCCTCCAGGGGGGAAGTTCTTC. The variable domain in full, with the rest retrieved from reference TRBV2 and TRBJ2-1, is EPEVTQTPSHQVTQMGQEVILRCVPISNHLYFYWYRQILGQKVEFLVSFYNNEISEKSEIFDDQFSVERPDGSNFTLKIRSTKLEDSAMYFCASSEAPPGGKFFGPGTRLTVL.

J is TRBJ2-1 and V is TRBV7-2; 8 bases match TRBD1. The CDR3 totals 16 residues. The J segment lost 9 bases and the V segment lost 1 base, leaving 11 bases of the junction unmatched. Looked up from germline, CDR1 is SGHTA and CDR2 is FQGNSA. The CDR3 is CASSLGARGRFSEQFF. CDR3 DNA sequence: TGTGCCAGCAGCTTAGGGGCCAGGGGGCGTTTTAGTGAGCAGTTCTTC.

This chain joins TRBV30 and TRBJ2-7, with 7 bases fitting TRBD1. The V gene's germline CDR1 is GTSNPN and CDR2 SVGIG (reference sequence). The CDR3 extends over 12 amino acids. Trimming removed 3 bases from V and 3 bases from J; junction bases left unmatched: 2. Here the CDR3 DNA reads TGTGCCTGGAGCAGGGGGTACTACGAGCAGTACTTC. This codes for CAWSRGYYEQYF.

The V gene is TRBV5-1, the J gene TRBJ2-1; D is uncertain. CDR3 size: 15 residues. Between the trimmed V and J ends, which lost 7 bases and 0 bases, there was a span of 14 bases. CDR1 is SGHRS and CDR2 is YFSETQ in the germline V gene. In DNA form, the CDR3 reads TGCGCCAGCCGCCCGAAACTGAACTCCTACAATGAGCAGTTCTTC. Protein product: CASRPKLNSYNEQFF. The full variable domain, rest sourced from reference TRBV5-1 and TRBJ2-1, is KAGVTQTPRYLIKTRGQQVTLSCSPISGHRSVSWYQQTPGQGLQFLFEYFSETQRNKGNFPGRFSGRQFSNSRSEMNVSTLELGDSALYLCASRPKLNSYNEQFFGPGTRLTVL.

V is TRBV6-5 and J is TRBJ2-1; possible D gene TRBD1, 6 bases. Trimming left V 0 bases short and J 9 bases short, with 18 bases between. This CDR3 is built from 16 residues. Germline lookup yields CDR1 MNHEY and CDR2 SVGAGI. This chain's CDR3 is CASSYSRTARPGEQFF. As DNA, the CDR3 is TGTGCCAGCAGTTACTCGCGGACAGCGCGGCCTGGTGAGCAGTTCTTC.

This clone has only a few counts. This chain joins TRBV23-1 and TRBJ1-1; D might be TRBD1 (5 bases). TRBV23-1 counts as an open reading frame of uncertain function. The CDR3 consists of 12 residues. V dropped 7 bases and J dropped 1 base, with 7 bases sitting between them. The CDR3 spells CASNQGNTEAFF. The CDR3 bases are TGCGCCAGCAACCAGGGGAACACTGAAGCTTTCTTT.

About this clone: This sample includes further DNA sequences coding for the same CDR3. The chain has TRBV5-1 and TRBJ2-7, with a possible D match to TRBD1 (5 bases). Trimming removed 0 bases at V and 7 bases at J, with 14 bases between. This CDR3 has 14 residues. CDR1 SGHRS and CDR2 YFSETQ come from the germline V gene. This CDR3 is CASSLVQGSGEQYF. DNA of the CDR3: TGCGCCAGCAGCTTGGTGCAGGGTTCGGGTGAGCAGTACTTC.

The chain couples TRBV29-1 to TRBJ2-1; D possibly uses TRBD1 or TRBD2 (5 bases each). CDR1 and CDR2 (germline): SQVTM, ANQGSEA. The germline V and J ends were trimmed by 0 bases and 2 bases, with 8 bases remaining between them. The CDR3 runs to 14 residues. CDR3 residues: CSVEEGTTYNEQFF. The DNA of the CDR3 is TGCAGCGTTGAAGAAGGGACCACCTACAATGAGCAGTTCTTC.

The chain joins TRBV6-1 to TRBJ2-7; D might be TRBD2 (6 bases). The V gene lost 3 bases and the J gene lost 5 bases, with 23 bases spanning the gap. The CDR3 runs to 17 residues. Germline CDR1 MNHNS, CDR2 SASEGT. The CDR3 region has the DNA TGTGCCAGCAGTGATTCTCTCATCGGGGCAGGGAGGAACGAGCAGTACTTC. It translates to CASSDSLIGAGRNEQYF.

The chain joins TRBV5-4 to TRBJ2-3, with 14 nucleotides matching TRBD2. Germline V gene sequence: CDR1 SGHNT, CDR2 YYREEE (reference sequence). J gave up 4 bases and V 3 bases, and 4 bases lay outside the gene matches. The CDR3 has 16 residues. The CDR3 coding sequence is TGTGCCAGCAGCTACCGACTAGCGGGAGGGGCAGATACGCAGTATTTT. This codes for CASSYRLAGGADTQYF.

The J gene is TRBJ1-6, the V gene TRBV7-6, with D perhaps matching TRBD1 (6 bases). V lost 2 bases, J lost 6 bases, and 8 bases lay in between. The length of the CDR3 is 14 residues. Per the germline V gene, CDR1 is SGHVS and CDR2 is FNYEAQ. The CDR3 loop is CASSLSGANSPLHF. In nucleotides, the CDR3 is TGTGCCAGCAGCTTATCAGGGGCTAATTCACCCCTCCACTTT. The entire variable domain, with the rest obtained from reference TRBV7-6 and TRBJ1-6, is as follows: GAGVSQSPRYKVTKRGQDVALRCDPISGHVSLYWYRQALGQGPEFLTYFNYEAQQDKSGLPNDRFSAERPEGSISTLTIQRTEQRDSAMYRCASSLSGANSPLHFGNGTRLTVT.